The next 8 T cell receptor beta chains were all read from a single sample in a study of blood T cell repertoires in COVID-19. Data came from immunoSEQ multiplex PCR; TCRdb stores just in-frame clones and leaves some out. The sample includes about 360,000 clones, approximately 86% of them seen just once. Input material: peripheral blood. The receptors derive from a woman between 55 and 75 years old with COVID-19, enrolled during active disease.

This chain links TRBV10-1 with TRBJ1-2; 10 bases map to TRBD1. Germline CDR1 is WNHNN and CDR2 is SYGVQD (reference sequence). This CDR3 is 14 amino acids long. With V trimmed by 10 bases and J by 6 bases, 11 bases remained unmatched. For the CDR3, the DNA is TGCGCCAAAATGGTACCCGGGACAGGGGATGGCTACACCTTC. It yields the protein CAKMVPGTGDGYTF.

This sequence joins TRBV27 and TRBJ1-2; the D gene is possibly TRBD1 (6 bases). This CDR3 comprises 13 residues. Germline V gene lookup returns CDR1 MNHEY and CDR2 SMNVEV (reference sequence). The V end was cut by 7 bases, the J end by 10 bases, with 19 bases between. The CDR3 reads CASTTRDKVAYTF. The CDR3, as DNA: TGTGCCAGCACCACCCGGGACAAGGTAGCCTACACCTTC.

The chain couples TRBV11-2 to TRBJ1-2; 9 bases map to TRBD1. The CDR3 runs to 12 residues. The V gene's germline CDR1 is SGHAT and CDR2 FQNNGV. The V and J ends lost 5 bases and 8 bases, in that order; junction bases with no gene match: 3. CDR3 DNA: TGTGCCAGCAGCCTCACAGGGGGCGGCTACACCTTC. Its translation: CASSLTGGGYTF.

The genes are TRBV3-1 (or the pseudogene TRBV3-2) and TRBJ1-3; no firm D call. V was cut by 8 bases and J by 0 bases, with 8 bases left in between. Germline CDR1 is LGHDT and CDR2 is YNNKEL (reference sequence). The CDR3 has 13 residues. The CDR3 DNA reads as TGTGCCAGCCGCCTGAGCTCTGGAAACACCATATATTTT. This gives the protein CASRLSSGNTIYF.

The rearrangement uses TRBV27 and TRBJ2-3, with D perhaps TRBD2 (6 bases). CDR3 length: 15 residues. Germline V gene lookup returns CDR1 MNHEY and CDR2 SMNVEV (reference sequence). V was pared by 6 bases and J by 0 bases, with 13 bases between. CDR3 nucleotides: TGTGCCAGCAGGCCCGGGAGCAAGAGCACAGATACGCAGTATTTT. This encodes CASRPGSKSTDTQYF.

The gene calls are TRBV6-5 and TRBJ1-2, with 7 positions matching TRBD1. Looked up from germline, CDR1 is MNHEY and CDR2 is SVGAGI. The CDR3 has 14 amino acids. After removal of 6 bases from V and 6 bases from J, the junction contained 10 bases not matched to a gene. CDR3 residues: CASSSKGTANGYTF. CDR3 DNA sequence: TGTGCCAGCAGCTCCAAAGGGACAGCCAATGGCTACACCTTC.

The chain couples TRBV7-9 to TRBJ2-6; no clear D gene. Germline values: CDR1 SEHNR, CDR2 FQNEAQ (reference sequence). The CDR3 has 15 residues. The V gene lost 4 bases and the J gene lost 0 bases, with 7 bases spanning the gap. CDR3 sequence: CASSSRYSGANVLTF. CDR3 DNA: TGTGCCAGCAGCTCGCGATACTCTGGGGCCAACGTCCTGACTTTC. Supplemented by reference TRBV7-9 and TRBJ2-6, the full variable domain reads DTGVSQNPRHKITKRGQNVTFRCDPISEHNRLYWYRQTLGQGPEFLTYFQNEAQLEKSRLLSDRFSAERPKGSFSTLEIQRTEQGDSAMYLCASSSRYSGANVLTFGAGSRLTVL.

This clone is a singleton in its sample. The chain joins TRBV6-5 to TRBJ1-2, with D unresolved. V gave up 4 bases and J gave up 4 bases, with 13 bases separating them. The germline V gene has CDR1 MNHEY and CDR2 SVGAGI. CDR3 size: 14 residues. CDR3 residues: CASSWAGSGYGYTF. CDR3 coding DNA: TGTGCCAGCAGTTGGGCTGGGTCCGGCTATGGCTACACCTTC.